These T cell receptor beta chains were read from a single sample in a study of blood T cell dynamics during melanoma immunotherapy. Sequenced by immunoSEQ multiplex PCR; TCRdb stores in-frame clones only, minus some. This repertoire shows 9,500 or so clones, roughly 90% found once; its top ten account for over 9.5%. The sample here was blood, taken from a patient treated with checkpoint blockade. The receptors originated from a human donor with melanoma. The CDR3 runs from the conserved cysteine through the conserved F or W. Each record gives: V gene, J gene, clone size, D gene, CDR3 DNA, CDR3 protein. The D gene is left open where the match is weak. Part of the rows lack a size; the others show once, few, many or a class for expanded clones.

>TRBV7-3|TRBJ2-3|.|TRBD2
TGTGCCAGCAGCTCAGGACTAGCGGGAGGAACCACAGATACGCAGTATTTT
CASSSGLAGGTTDTQYF
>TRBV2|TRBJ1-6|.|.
TGTGCCAACTCCGGGGCTTCATCCTCCTATAATTCACCCCTCCACTTT
CANSGASSSYNSPLHF
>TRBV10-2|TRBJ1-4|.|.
TGCGCCAGCAAAGAGGTTACGGGTGAAAAACTGTTTTTT
CASKEVTGEKLFF
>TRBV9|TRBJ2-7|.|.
TGTGCCAGCAGCCTCCGTAGCGGAAATTTATACGAGCAGTACTTC
CASSLRSGNLYEQYF
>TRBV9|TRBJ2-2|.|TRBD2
TGTGCCAGCAGCGGCCCGGGGGGGGTCACCGGGGAGCTGTTTTTT
CASSGPGGVTGELFF
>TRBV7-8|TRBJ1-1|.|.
TGTGCCAGCAGCCAGCAGGGCAGGACGAACACTGAAGCTTTCTTT
CASSQQGRTNTEAFF
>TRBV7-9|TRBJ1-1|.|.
TGTGCCAGCGCCACCCTGGGGGGCGTATCGATGAACACTGAAGCTTTCTTT
CASATLGGVSMNTEAFF
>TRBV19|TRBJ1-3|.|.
TGTGCCAGTAGTATAACCATCTCTGGAAACACCATATATTTT
CASSITISGNTIYF
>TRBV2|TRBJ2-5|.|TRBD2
TGTGCCAGCAGTGCTTTAAAAATAGGCGGGAGGCCCCTGGAGACCCAGTACTTC
CASSALKIGGRPLETQYF
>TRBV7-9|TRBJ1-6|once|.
TGTGCCAGCAGCTTAGAACAGCCTAATTCACCCCTCCACTTT
CASSLEQPNSPLHF
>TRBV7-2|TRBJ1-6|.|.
TGTGCCAGCAGCTTAGGAGTAGGGCTAAATTCACCCCTCCACTTT
CASSLGVGLNSPLHF
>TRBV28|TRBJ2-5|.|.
TGTGCCAGCAGTTTAAGGGGGACCCAGTACTTC
CASSLRGTQYF
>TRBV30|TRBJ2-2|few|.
TGTGCCTGGAGTGTACTTAGGGGTGGGTCCGGGGAGCTGTTTTTT
CAWSVLRGGSGELFF
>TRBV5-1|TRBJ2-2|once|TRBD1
TGCGCCAGCAAGGGACAGGGGGCCGGCGGGGAGCTGTTTTTT
CASKGQGAGGELFF
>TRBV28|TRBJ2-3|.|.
TGTGCCAGCAGTTTAGACGGAGGTACGCAGTATTTT
CASSLDGGTQYF
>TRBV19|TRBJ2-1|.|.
TGTGCCAGTTGCCTCGGGGCTCTTTCCTACAATGAGCAGTTCTTC
CASCLGALSYNEQFF
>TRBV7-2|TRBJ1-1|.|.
TGTGCCAGCAGCTTGGCCCTGGAAGCTTTCTTT
CASSLALEAFF
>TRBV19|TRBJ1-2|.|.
TGTGCCAGTAGTATCTCAGGGTCTAATGGCTACACCTTC
CASSISGSNGYTF
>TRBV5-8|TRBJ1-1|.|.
TGTGCCAGCAGCTTGAATGGGGGGATCAGGGGTGAAGCTTTCTTT
CASSLNGGIRGEAFF
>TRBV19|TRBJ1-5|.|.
TGTGCCACCAGGTGGTACAATCAGCCCCAGCATTTT
CATRWYNQPQHF
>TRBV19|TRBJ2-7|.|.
TGTGCCAGTAGTACCCCACGGGGGAGGGGGTTGACCTACGAGCAGTACTTC
CASSTPRGRGLTYEQYF
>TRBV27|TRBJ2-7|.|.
TGTGCCAGCAGTTTACTGGGGCGGTACGAGCAGTACTTC
CASSLLGRYEQYF
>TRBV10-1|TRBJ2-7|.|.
TGCGCCAGCAGTGAGTCAGGGAAAGGGCAGTACTTC
CASSESGKGQYF
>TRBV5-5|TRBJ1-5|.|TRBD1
TGTGCCAGCAGCCGGGGACAGAGCAATCAGCCCCAGCATTTT
CASSRGQSNQPQHF
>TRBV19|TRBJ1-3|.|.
TGTGCCAGTAGTATAAGCGGGGCCCGCTCTGGAAACACCATATATTTT
CASSISGARSGNTIYF
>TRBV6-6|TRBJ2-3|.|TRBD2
TGTGCCAGCAGTTACCCTCTAGCGGGGCGGGAAGATACGCAGTATTTT
CASSYPLAGREDTQYF
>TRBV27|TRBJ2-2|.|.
TGTGCCAGCAGCCAAAACGGAAGGAACACCGGGGAGCTGTTTTTT
CASSQNGRNTGELFF
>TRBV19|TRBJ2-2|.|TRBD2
TGTGCCAGTAGTATCGGACTAGCTTTAACCGGGGAGCTGTTTTTT
CASSIGLALTGELFF
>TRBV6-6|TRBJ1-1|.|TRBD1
TGTGCCAGCAGCCCTGGACAGGGGAGACGGTACACTGAAGCTTTCTTT
CASSPGQGRRYTEAFF
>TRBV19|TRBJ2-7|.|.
TGTGCCAGTAGTATAGATCGGACAACGCGTACCTACGAGCAGTACTTC
CASSIDRTTRTYEQYF
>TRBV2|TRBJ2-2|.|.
TGTGCCAGCAAAGGGGGGATGAACACCGGGGAGCTGTTTTTT
CASKGGMNTGELFF
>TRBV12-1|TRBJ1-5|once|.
TGTGCCAGCAGCTTTCTCGGGAGCATCGGGTGGCCCCAGCATTTT
CASSFLGSIGWPQHF
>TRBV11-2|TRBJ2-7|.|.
TGTGCCAGCAGTGGGACGGTGCAGTACTTC
CASSGTVQYF
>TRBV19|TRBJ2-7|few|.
TGTGCCAGTGGTCTAGCGAGTACCTACGAGCAGTACTTC
CASGLASTYEQYF
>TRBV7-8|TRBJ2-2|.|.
TGTGCCAGCAGCTTAGGTCAGGGAACGAACACCGGGGAGCTGTTTTTT
CASSLGQGTNTGELFF